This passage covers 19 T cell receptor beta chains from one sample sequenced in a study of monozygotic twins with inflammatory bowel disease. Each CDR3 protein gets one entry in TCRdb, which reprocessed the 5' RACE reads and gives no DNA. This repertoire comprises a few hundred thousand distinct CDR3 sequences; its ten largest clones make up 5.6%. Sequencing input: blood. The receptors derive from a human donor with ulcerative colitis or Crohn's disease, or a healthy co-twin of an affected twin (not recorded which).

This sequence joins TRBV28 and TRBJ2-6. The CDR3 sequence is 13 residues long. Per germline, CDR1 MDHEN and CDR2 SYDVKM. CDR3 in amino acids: CASRDPGANVLTF.

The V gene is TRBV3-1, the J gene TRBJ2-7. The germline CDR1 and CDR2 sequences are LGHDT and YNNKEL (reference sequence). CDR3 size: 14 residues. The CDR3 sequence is CASSQDRGPYEQYF.

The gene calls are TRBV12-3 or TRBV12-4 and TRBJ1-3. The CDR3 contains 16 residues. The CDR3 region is CASSLAGPYSGNTIYF.

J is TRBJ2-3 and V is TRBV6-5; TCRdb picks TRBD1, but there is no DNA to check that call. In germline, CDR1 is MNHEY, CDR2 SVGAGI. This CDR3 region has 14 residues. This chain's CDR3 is CASSYPGQGDTQYF.

CDR3 residues: CSWNRDYHEQYF. The V and J genes are TRBV20-1 and TRBJ2-7; TCRdb calls TRBD2, which cannot be checked without DNA. The CDR3 runs 12 residues. Germline V gene sequence: CDR1 DFQATT, CDR2 SNEGSKA (reference sequence).

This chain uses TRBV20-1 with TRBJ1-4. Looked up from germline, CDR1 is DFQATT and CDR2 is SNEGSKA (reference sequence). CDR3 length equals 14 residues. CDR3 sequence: CSARNPDKGEKLFF.

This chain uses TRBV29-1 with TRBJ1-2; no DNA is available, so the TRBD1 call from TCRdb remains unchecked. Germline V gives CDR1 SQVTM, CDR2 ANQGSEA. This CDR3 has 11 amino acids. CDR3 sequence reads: CSGTGDYGYTF.

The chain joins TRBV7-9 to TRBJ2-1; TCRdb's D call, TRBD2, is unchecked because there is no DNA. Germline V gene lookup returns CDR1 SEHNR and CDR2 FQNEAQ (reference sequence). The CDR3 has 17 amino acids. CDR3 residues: CASSLVGTSGIYNEQFF.

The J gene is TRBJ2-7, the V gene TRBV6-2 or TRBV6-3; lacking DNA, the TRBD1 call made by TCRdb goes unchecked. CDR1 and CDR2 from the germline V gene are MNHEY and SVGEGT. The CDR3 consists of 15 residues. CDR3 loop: CASSYRGGDRPEQYF.

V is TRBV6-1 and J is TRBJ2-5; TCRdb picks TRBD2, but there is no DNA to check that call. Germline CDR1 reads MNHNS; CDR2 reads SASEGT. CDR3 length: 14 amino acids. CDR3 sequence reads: CASSRSSFSETQYF.

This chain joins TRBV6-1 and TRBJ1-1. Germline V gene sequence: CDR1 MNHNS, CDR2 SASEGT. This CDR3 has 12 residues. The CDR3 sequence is CASSGRMAEAFF.

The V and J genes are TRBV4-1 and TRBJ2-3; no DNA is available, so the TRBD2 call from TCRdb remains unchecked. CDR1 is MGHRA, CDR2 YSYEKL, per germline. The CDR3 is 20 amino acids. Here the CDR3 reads CASSQAQTSGSFTSTDTQYF.

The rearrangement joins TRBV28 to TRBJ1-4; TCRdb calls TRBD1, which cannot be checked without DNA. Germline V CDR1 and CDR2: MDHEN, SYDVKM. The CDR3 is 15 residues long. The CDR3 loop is CASWTGARPNEKLFF.

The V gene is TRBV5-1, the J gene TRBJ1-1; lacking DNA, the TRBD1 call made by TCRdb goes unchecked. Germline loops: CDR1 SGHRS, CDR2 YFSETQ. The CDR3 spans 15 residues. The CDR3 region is CASSFGGQKNTEAFF.

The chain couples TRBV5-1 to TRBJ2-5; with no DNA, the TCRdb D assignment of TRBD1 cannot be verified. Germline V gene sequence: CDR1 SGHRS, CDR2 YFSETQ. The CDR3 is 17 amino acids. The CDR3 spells CASSFPGGRARGETQYF.

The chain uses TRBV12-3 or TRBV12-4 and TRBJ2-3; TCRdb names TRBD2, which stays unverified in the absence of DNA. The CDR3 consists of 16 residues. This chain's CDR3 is CASRGRGGSNTDTQYF.

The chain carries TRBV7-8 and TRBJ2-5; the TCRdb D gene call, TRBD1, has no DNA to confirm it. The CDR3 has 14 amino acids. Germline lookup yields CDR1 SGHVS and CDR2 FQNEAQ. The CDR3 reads CASSATGVGETQYF. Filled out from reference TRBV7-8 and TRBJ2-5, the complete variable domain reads GAGVSQSPRYKVAKRGQDVALRCDPISGHVSLFWYQQALGQGPEFLTYFQNEAQLDKSGLPSDRFFAERPEGSVSTLKIQRTQQEDSAVYLCASSATGVGETQYFGPGTRLLVL.

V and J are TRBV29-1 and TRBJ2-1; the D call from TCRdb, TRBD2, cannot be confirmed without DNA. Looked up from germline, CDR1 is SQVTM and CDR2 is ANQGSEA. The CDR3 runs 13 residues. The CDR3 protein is CSVEVAGGGEQFF.

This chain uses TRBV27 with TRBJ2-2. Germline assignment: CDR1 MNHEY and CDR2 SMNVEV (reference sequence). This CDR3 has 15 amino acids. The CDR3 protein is CASSLQPTNTGELFF.